This T cell receptor beta chain emerged from a study of T cells after yellow fever vaccination. The study, taken as a whole, reports: The study re-detected most primary-vaccination clones after the booster (roughly 96% CD4, roughly 90% CD8). A secondary response was less intense yet reached its peak sooner, at day 5 versus 15.

The sample holds a few counts of this clonotype. Its antigen remains unidentified. Each CDR3 protein is one row after TCRdb ran MiXCR on the 5' RACE reads. The repertoire holds approximately 340,000 distinct CDR3 sequences, with approximately 9% as singletons. Per the germline V gene, CDR1 is MNHEY and CDR2 is SMNVEV (reference sequence). V lost 6 bases to trimming and J lost 8 bases, with 17 bases between them. The CDR3 has 14 amino acids. The TCR sequence derives from a man younger than 30 who received the YFV17D yellow fever vaccine. Sequencing used PBMCs, obtained on the day of the first yellow fever vaccination. V usage is TRBV27 and J usage is TRBJ2-1; tentatively, D is TRBD2 (5 bases). CDR3 sequence: CASSLAGSNHEQFF. CDR3 in DNA: TGTGCCAGCAGCCTTGCGGGCTCGAACCATGAGCAGTTCTTC.